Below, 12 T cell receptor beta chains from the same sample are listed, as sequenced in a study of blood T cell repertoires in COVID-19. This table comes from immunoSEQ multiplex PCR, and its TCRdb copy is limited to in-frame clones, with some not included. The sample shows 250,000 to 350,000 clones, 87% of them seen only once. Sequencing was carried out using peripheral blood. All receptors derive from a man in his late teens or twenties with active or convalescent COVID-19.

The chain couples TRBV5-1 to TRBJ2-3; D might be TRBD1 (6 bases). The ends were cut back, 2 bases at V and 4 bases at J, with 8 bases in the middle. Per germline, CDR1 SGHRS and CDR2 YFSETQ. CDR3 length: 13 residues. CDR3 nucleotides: TGCGCCAGCAGCTTAGGGGGAGCAGATACGCAGTATTTT. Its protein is CASSLGGADTQYF.

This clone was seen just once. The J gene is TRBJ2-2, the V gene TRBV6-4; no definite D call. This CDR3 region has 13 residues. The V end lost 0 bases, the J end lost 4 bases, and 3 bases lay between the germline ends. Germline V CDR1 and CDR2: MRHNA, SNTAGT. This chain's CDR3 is CASSDSSTGELFF. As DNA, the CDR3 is TGTGCCAGCAGTGACTCTAGCACCGGGGAGCTGTTTTTT.

The CDR3 DNA reads as TGTGCCAGCAGCTTAGTAATGACTAATGAAAAACTGTTTTTT. It translates to CASSLVMTNEKLFF. The rearrangement uses TRBV11-2 and TRBJ1-4; D remains ambiguous. The germline V and J ends were trimmed by 1 base and 2 bases, with 5 bases remaining between them. The CDR3 totals 14 residues. Germline loops: CDR1 SGHAT, CDR2 FQNNGV. The full variable domain, rest sourced from reference TRBV11-2 and TRBJ1-4, is EAGVAQSPRYKIIEKRQSVAFWCNPISGHATLYWYQQILGQGPKLLIQFQNNGVVDDSQLPKDRFSAERLKGVDSTLKIQPAKLEDSAVYLCASSLVMTNEKLFFGSGTQLSVL.

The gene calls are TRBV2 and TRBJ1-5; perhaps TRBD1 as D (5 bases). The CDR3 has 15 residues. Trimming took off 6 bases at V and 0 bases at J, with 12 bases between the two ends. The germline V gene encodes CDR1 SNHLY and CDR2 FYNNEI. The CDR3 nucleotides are TGTGCCAGCAGAAGGGTCGACAGTAGCAATCAGCCCCAGCATTTT. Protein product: CASRRVDSSNQPQHF.

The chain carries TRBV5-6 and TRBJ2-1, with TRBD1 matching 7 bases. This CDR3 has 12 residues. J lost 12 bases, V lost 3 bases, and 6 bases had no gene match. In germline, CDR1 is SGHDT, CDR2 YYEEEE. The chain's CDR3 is CASSSNRGGQFF. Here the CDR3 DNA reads TGTGCCAGCAGCTCCAACAGGGGCGGGCAGTTCTTC.

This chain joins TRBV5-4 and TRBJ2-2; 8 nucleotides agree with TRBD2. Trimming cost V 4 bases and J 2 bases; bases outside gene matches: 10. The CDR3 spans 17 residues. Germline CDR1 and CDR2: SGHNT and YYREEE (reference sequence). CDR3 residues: CASSPSGSGDNTGELFF. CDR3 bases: TGTGCCAGCAGCCCCAGCGGTAGCGGGGACAACACCGGGGAGCTGTTTTTT.

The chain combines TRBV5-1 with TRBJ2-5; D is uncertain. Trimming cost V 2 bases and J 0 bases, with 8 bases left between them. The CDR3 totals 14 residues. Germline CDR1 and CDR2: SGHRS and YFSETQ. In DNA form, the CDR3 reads TGCGCCAGCAGCTTCGTCCCGGACCAAGAGACCCAGTACTTC. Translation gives CASSFVPDQETQYF.

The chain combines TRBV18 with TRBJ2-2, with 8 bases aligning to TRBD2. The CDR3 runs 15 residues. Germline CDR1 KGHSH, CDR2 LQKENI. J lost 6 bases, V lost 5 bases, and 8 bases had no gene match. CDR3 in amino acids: CASSAGTSNSGELFF. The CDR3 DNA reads TGTGCCAGCTCAGCCGGGACTAGTAACTCCGGGGAGCTGTTTTTT.

The CDR3 loop is CASSQDTQGYGYTF. The CDR3 DNA sequence: TGCGCCAGCAGCCAAGATACCCAGGGCTATGGCTACACCTTC. This chain uses TRBV4-3 with TRBJ1-2, with D possibly being TRBD1 (5 bases). This CDR3 has 14 residues. The germline gives CDR1 LGHNA, CDR2 YSLEER. The V and J ends lost 0 bases and 4 bases respectively, with 9 bases between them.

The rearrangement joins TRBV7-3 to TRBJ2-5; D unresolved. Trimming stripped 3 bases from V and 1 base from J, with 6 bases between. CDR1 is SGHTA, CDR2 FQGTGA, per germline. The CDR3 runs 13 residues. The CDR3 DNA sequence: TGTGCCAGCAGCTTGACACCCCAAGAGACCCAGTACTTC. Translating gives CASSLTPQETQYF.

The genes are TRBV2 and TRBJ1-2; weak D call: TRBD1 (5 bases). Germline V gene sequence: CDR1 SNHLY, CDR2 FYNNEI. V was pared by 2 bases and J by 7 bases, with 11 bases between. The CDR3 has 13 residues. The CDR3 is CASSERQGGGYTF. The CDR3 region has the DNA TGTGCCAGCAGTGAAAGGCAGGGCGGTGGCTACACCTTC.

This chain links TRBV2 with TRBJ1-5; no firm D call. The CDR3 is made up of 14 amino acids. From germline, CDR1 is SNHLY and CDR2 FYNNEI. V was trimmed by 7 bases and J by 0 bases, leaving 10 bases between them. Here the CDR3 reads CASTREYSNQPQHF. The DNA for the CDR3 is TGTGCCAGCACGAGGGAATATAGCAATCAGCCCCAGCATTTT.